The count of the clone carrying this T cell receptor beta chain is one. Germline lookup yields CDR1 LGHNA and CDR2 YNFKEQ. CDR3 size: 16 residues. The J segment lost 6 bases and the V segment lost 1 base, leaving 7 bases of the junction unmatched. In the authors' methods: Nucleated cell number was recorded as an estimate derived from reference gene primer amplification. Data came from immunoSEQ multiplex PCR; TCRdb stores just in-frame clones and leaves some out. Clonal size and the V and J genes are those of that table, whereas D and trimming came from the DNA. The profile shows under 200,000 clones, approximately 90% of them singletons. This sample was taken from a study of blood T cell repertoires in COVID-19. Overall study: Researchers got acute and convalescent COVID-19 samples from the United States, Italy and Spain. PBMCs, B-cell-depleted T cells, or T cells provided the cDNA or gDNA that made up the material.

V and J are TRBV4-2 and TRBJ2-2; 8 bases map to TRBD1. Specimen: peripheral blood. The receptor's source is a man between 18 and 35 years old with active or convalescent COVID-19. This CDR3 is CASSQVGQGSAGELFF. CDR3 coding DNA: TGTGCCAGCAGCCAAGTAGGACAGGGAAGCGCCGGGGAGCTGTTTTTT.